In this sample, the clone carrying this T cell receptor (beta chain) turned up a few times. Its specificity is unknown. The sample is drawn from a study of identical twins. The CDR3 runs to 15 residues. CDR1 is GTSNPN, CDR2 SVGIG, per germline (reference sequence). V gave up 2 bases and J gave up 0 bases; unmatched junction bases: 5. TCRdb re-derived calls from the 5' RACE reads in MiXCR, one entry per CDR3 protein. The sample holds roughly 250,000 distinct CDR3 sequences, about 14% seen once. General observations from the study: Models predicted too little out-of-frame TCR alpha sharing in monozygotic twins. The degree of excess twin sharing was weaker in beta out-of-frame sequences. The more abundant beta clonotypes in cord blood had fewer insertions, and memory repertoires did not show this. Potential partial confounding of zero-insertion analyses by invariant MAIT and iNKT cells was noted.

The J gene is TRBJ2-3, the V gene TRBV30, with 7 bases lining up with TRBD2. Sequencing was done on a sample of memory (CD45RO+) T cells sorted from blood. This sequence originates from a woman under 30 in good health. CDR3 coding DNA: TGTGCCTGGAGTAGGAATAGCGGGAGCACAGATACGCAGTATTTT. As protein: CAWSRNSGSTDTQYF.